The 14 T cell receptor beta chains in this list originate from one sample, sequenced in a study of blood T cells in healthy people across ages. With a J-beta primer mix and a sample-barcoded 5' primer, a second PCR ran about 6 to 11 cycles. MiXCR, run by TCRdb on the 5' RACE reads, gives a single entry per CDR3 protein. This table holds some 780,000 distinct CDR3 sequences, roughly three fifths found once. Sequencing input: blood. These receptors were obtained from a man aged 40-49 years in good health.

About this clonotype: The CDR3 does not end in the conserved phenylalanine or tryptophan, so this is likely a read error. The CDR3, as DNA: TGTGCCAGCAGCCTCCCGACAGGAAGCACAGATACGCAGTATTCT. It yields the protein CASSLPTGSTDTQYS. This chain uses TRBV7-2 with TRBJ2-3; tentatively, D is TRBD1 (6 bases). The CDR3 length is 15 residues. Germline-derived CDR1 and CDR2 are SGHTA and FQGNSA. V lost 5 bases and J 0 bases, leaving 12 bases between the germline ends.

The V gene is TRBV5-6, the J gene TRBJ2-1; no firm D call. The germline gives CDR1 SGHDT, CDR2 YYEEEE. V lost 0 bases and J lost 9, with 19 bases in between. The CDR3 is made up of 16 amino acids. CDR3 DNA: TGTGCCAGCAGCTTGGGGTCGGACGCCCCCTATGCTGAGCAGTTCTTC. This encodes CASSLGSDAPYAEQFF. Full variable domain (rest looked up from reference TRBV5-6 and TRBJ2-1): DAGVTQSPTHLIKTRGQQVTLRCSPKSGHDTVSWYQQALGQGPQFIFQYYEEEERQRGNFPDRFSGHQFPNYSSELNVNALLLGDSALYLCASSLGSDAPYAEQFFGPGTRLTVL.

In its sample, this clonotype was seen a few times. J is TRBJ2-6 and V is TRBV7-9; no clear D. V was trimmed by 10 bases and J by 2 bases, leaving 21 bases between them. Germline V CDR1 and CDR2: SEHNR, FQNEAQ (reference sequence). The CDR3 loop spans 17 amino acids. CDR3 amino acids: CATQASSISPGANVLTF. The DNA for the CDR3 is TGTGCCACCCAAGCCTCTAGTATTTCCCCTGGGGCCAACGTCCTGACTTTC.

This clonotype was picked up a small number of times. V usage is TRBV7-2 and J usage is TRBJ2-5, with D perhaps TRBD2 (6 bases). The CDR3 is made up of 16 amino acids. Germline lookup yields CDR1 SGHTA and CDR2 FQGNSA. V was cut by 5 bases and J by 0 bases, with 16 bases left in between. In nucleotides, the CDR3 is TGTGCCAGCAGCCCTCAACTTGGGACTTACCAAGAGACCCAGTACTTC. This sequence encodes CASSPQLGTYQETQYF.

The J gene is TRBJ1-6, the V gene TRBV6-2 or TRBV6-3; 7 nucleotides agree with TRBD1. The CDR3 totals 14 residues. After removal of 7 bases from V and 6 bases from J, the junction contained 6 bases not matched to a gene. The germline V gene encodes CDR1 MNHEY and CDR2 SVGEGT. The CDR3 nucleotides read TGTGCCAGCATCCGACAGGGCTCTAATTCACCCCTCCACTTT. Its translation: CASIRQGSNSPLHF.

This sequence joins TRBV29-1 and TRBJ1-2, with D tentatively TRBD1 (6 bases). Germline-derived CDR1 and CDR2 are SQVTM and ANQGSEA. The CDR3 totals 13 residues. V shed 2 bases and J shed 3 bases, with 10 bases lying between them. The DNA of the CDR3 is TGCAGCGTTGAACAACAGGGAGACTATGGCTACACCTTC. Protein: CSVEQQGDYGYTF.

A few counts support this clonotype. The chain uses TRBV20-1 and TRBJ2-1, with 8 bases lining up with TRBD2. From germline, CDR1 is DFQATT and CDR2 SNEGSKA (reference sequence). V lost 6 bases, J lost 3 bases, and 7 bases stayed unmatched. The CDR3 extends over 14 amino acids. This CDR3 reads CSAQSGSSYNEQFF. The CDR3 DNA reads TGCAGTGCCCAGAGCGGGAGTAGCTACAATGAGCAGTTCTTC.

The rearrangement uses TRBV29-1 and TRBJ2-1; D gene uncertain. V lost 8 bases to trimming and J lost 6 bases, with 14 bases between them. This CDR3 region has 12 residues. The V gene's germline CDR1 is SQVTM and CDR2 ANQGSEA. The CDR3 nucleotides read TGCAGCACACCTCTGGGTGGCAATGAGCAGTTCTTC. Translating it yields CSTPLGGNEQFF.

V usage is TRBV9 and J usage is TRBJ2-4; D call uncertain. The J call may be faulty, since TRBJ2-7 better matches the DNA end. This CDR3 region has 13 residues. Germline V gene sequence: CDR1 SGDLS, CDR2 YYNGEE. The CDR3 sequence is CASSVDGGYEQYF. For the CDR3, the DNA is TGTGCCAGCAGCGTAGATGGCGGCTACGAGCAGTACTTC.

The chain has TRBV14 and TRBJ1-2; no definite D call. V was cut by 4 bases and J by 7 bases, with 16 bases left in between. CDR1 is SGHDN and CDR2 is FVKESK in the germline V gene. This CDR3 spans 14 amino acids. For the CDR3, the DNA is TGTGCCAGCAGCCCGACCCTGACTAGCTCTGGCTACACCTTC. Its protein product is CASSPTLTSSGYTF.

Only a few counts were recorded for this clonotype. The rearrangement joins TRBV12-3 or TRBV12-4 to TRBJ2-5; maybe TRBD2 (5 bases). CDR3 length equals 17 residues. Trimming stripped 6 bases from V and 7 bases from J, with 27 bases between. As DNA, the CDR3 is TGTGCCAGCAGCGCTACTCATGTTTGGACGGAGGAAGGGACCCAGTACTTC. Protein: CASSATHVWTEEGTQYF.

DNA of the CDR3: TGCAGCGTAGCTAGGACTAGCGGGAGGATAGAGACCCAGTACTTC. As protein: CSVARTSGRIETQYF. This rearrangement joins TRBV29-1 to TRBJ2-5, with 14 bases aligning to TRBD2. V dropped 6 bases and J dropped 4; count of bases not matched to a gene: 7. The CDR3 is made up of 15 amino acids. Looked up from germline, CDR1 is SQVTM and CDR2 is ANQGSEA.

The CDR3 DNA sequence: TGTGCCAGCAGCCAAGACGCCGTACCCTCCTACGAGCAGTACTTC. Translated: CASSQDAVPSYEQYF. The chain has TRBV4-2 and TRBJ2-7; D gene uncertain. Trimming shortened V by 0 bases and J by 0 bases, and 9 bases separated the two germline ends. The CDR3 is 15 residues long. Germline lookup yields CDR1 LGHNA and CDR2 YNFKEQ.

CDR3 coding DNA: TGTGCCAGCAGCCAAGAGCAGACAGGGGGTACTGAAGCTTTCTTT. Protein product: CASSQEQTGGTEAFF. This chain links TRBV4-2 with TRBJ1-1; 9 bases fit TRBD1. CDR3 size: 15 residues. The ends lost 0 bases at V and 5 bases at J; junction bases unmatched: 4. The germline gives CDR1 LGHNA, CDR2 YNFKEQ.